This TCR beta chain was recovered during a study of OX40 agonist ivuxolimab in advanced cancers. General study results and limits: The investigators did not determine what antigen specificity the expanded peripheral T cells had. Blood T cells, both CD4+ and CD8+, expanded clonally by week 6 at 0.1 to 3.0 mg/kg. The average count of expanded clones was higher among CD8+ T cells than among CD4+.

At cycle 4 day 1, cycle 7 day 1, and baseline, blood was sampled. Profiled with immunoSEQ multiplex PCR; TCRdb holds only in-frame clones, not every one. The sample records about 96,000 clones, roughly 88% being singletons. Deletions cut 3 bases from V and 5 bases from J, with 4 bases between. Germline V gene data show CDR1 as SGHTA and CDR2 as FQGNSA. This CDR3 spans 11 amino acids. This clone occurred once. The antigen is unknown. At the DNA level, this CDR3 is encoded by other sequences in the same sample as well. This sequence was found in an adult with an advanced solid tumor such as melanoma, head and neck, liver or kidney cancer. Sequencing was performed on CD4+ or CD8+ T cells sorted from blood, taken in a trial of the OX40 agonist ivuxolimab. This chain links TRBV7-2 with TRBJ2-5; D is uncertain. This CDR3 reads CASSLWETQYF. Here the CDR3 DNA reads TGTGCCAGCAGCTTGTGGGAGACCCAGTACTTC.